This T cell receptor (beta chain) was sequenced during a study of identical twins. Study-level results: Out-of-frame alpha sequences shared by twins showed excess low generation probability. There is a chance that invariant MAIT and iNKT cells partially muddied zero-insertion analyses. Reduced insertions were recorded for abundant cord blood beta clonotypes, with no such pattern in memory repertoires.

Concerning this clonotype: Its antigen is as yet unknown.

TCRdb fed the 5' RACE reads into MiXCR, producing one record per CDR3 protein. This table holds roughly 630,000 distinct CDR3 sequences, about 7.6% found once. Germline values: CDR1 MNHNS, CDR2 SASEGT. V lost 4 bases to trimming and J lost 2 bases; unmatched junction nucleotides: 7. The CDR3 consists of 15 residues. These data also featured in a second study, about yellow fever vaccine responses in identical twins. In that study: A vaccine T cell response that seemed partly convergent and partly personalized was reported in twins.

The sequencing sample was made of PBMCs. J is TRBJ1-2 and V is TRBV6-1; 7 nucleotides align to TRBD1. The sequence was collected from a woman younger than 30 in good health. The CDR3 sequence is CASSVAGTANYGYTF. Written as DNA, the CDR3 is TGTGCCAGCAGTGTCGCCGGGACAGCCAACTATGGCTACACCTTC.